Below are 30 T cell receptor beta chains sequenced from a single sample in a study of cytomegalovirus exposure and HLA in healthy donors listed by TCRdb under 2017. The library was obtained by the immunoSEQ multiplex PCR assay. A mixture of 60 forward primers for TCR Vbeta segments and 13 reverse primers for TCR Jbeta segments was used in the multiplex PCR. What TCRdb holds here is the immuneACCESS table cut down to in-frame rearrangements. Part of the clones is not present; checked against another copy, under half of the missing clones reflect an unresolved V gene, and the others are unexplained. The table for this sample lists 55,000 to 75,000 clones; roughly four fifths of them were counted only once. 7.4% of the sample is in the top ten clones. The sample taken for sequencing was PBMCs. These receptors were taken from a woman in her twenties or thirties in good health and CMV-seropositive.

The chain is built from TRBV4-3 and TRBJ1-3, with D uncertain. CDR1 LGHNA and CDR2 YSLEER come from the germline V gene. The germline V and J ends were trimmed by 0 bases and 3 bases, with 12 bases remaining between them. The CDR3 consists of 16 residues. The CDR3 is CASSQDRGFGGNTIYF. CDR3 nucleotide sequence: TGCGCCAGCAGCCAAGATCGGGGTTTCGGTGGAAACACCATATATTTT.

This clone was detected only once. This chain links TRBV5-6 with TRBJ2-5; 9 bases agree with TRBD2. Trimming at V came to 0 bases and at J to 5 bases, leaving 8 bases not matched to a gene. CDR3 size: 16 residues. CDR1 is SGHDT and CDR2 is YYEEEE in the germline V gene. Here the CDR3 reads CASSLGAGGLGETQYF. CDR3 nucleotides: TGTGCCAGCAGCTTGGGAGCGGGAGGCCTCGGTGAGACCCAGTACTTC.

The chain's CDR3 is CASSQKQGAPRTGELFF. The CDR3 DNA is TGCGCCAGCAGCCAAAAACAGGGGGCACCTCGTACCGGGGAGCTGTTTTTT. The rearrangement uses TRBV4-3 and TRBJ2-2; the match to TRBD1 covers 9 bases. This CDR3 is built from 17 residues. The V segment lost 2 bases and the J segment 5 bases; nucleotides outside the gene matches: 9. Germline CDR1 LGHNA, CDR2 YSLEER.

This clone was counted once. CDR3 nucleotide sequence: TGTGCCAGTTCTGACAGTCCCCCCTACGAGCAGTACTTC. Amino acids: CASSDSPPYEQYF. The chain links TRBV27 to TRBJ2-7, with D perhaps matching TRBD1 (5 bases). Germline CDR1 MNHEY, CDR2 SMNVEV (reference sequence). The CDR3 has 13 residues. The V and J ends lost 9 bases and 2 bases respectively, with 14 bases between them.

The gene calls are TRBV27 and TRBJ2-5; TRBD1 is a possible D gene (5 bases). V gave up 2 bases and J gave up 0 bases, with 10 bases separating them. The CDR3 has 15 residues. Germline loops: CDR1 MNHEY, CDR2 SMNVEV (reference sequence). The CDR3 spells CASSLRGSYQETQYF. Here the CDR3 DNA reads TGTGCCAGCAGTTTAAGGGGATCGTACCAAGAGACCCAGTACTTC.

V usage is TRBV6-1 and J usage is TRBJ2-1; the D gene is possibly TRBD2 (6 bases). Germline lookup yields CDR1 MNHNS and CDR2 SASEGT. The CDR3 spans 15 residues. V lost 6 bases, J lost 2 bases, and 14 bases lay in between. The CDR3 coding sequence is TGTGCCAGCAGATTAGCGGACACCCCCTACAATGAGCAGTTCTTC. Its translation is CASRLADTPYNEQFF.

J is TRBJ2-5 and V is TRBV25-1; TRBD1 aligns across 11 bases. Germline V gene lookup returns CDR1 MGHDK and CDR2 SYGVNS. The trim removed 7 bases at V and 3 bases at J, leaving 7 bases unmatched. The CDR3 runs to 15 residues. CDR3 nucleotide sequence: TGTGCCAGCACTCTAGGGACAGGGGGGAAAGAGACCCAGTACTTC. It codes for CASTLGTGGKETQYF.

V gene TRBV27 combines with J gene TRBJ2-1; possibly TRBD2 for D (6 bases). CDR1 MNHEY and CDR2 SMNVEV come from the germline V gene (reference sequence). The length of the CDR3 is 13 residues. V gave up 8 bases and J gave up 2 bases, with 10 bases separating them. Here the CDR3 reads CASSDYPYNEQFF. In DNA form, the CDR3 reads TGTGCCAGCTCGGACTATCCCTACAATGAGCAGTTCTTC.

The V call is TRBV7-2, the J call TRBJ1-1; unclear D gene. Germline-derived CDR1 and CDR2 are SGHTA and FQGNSA. V was cut by 5 bases and J by 0 bases, with 7 bases left in between. This CDR3 region has 13 residues. DNA for the CDR3: TGTGCCAGCAGCCCCATCATGAACACTGAAGCTTTCTTT. It is translated as CASSPIMNTEAFF.

This clone was observed a few times. The V and J genes are TRBV19 and TRBJ1-1; TRBD1 might be the D (6 bases). This CDR3 region has 14 residues. Trimming removed 9 bases from V and 1 base from J, with 15 bases in between. Germline values: CDR1 LNHDA, CDR2 SQIVND (reference sequence). The CDR3 protein is CASTVQGTNTEAFF. The DNA of the CDR3 is TGTGCCAGCACTGTACAGGGAACGAACACTGAAGCTTTCTTT.

The chain links TRBV7-2 to TRBJ2-7, with 10 bases that match TRBD2. The CDR3 covers 15 residues. Looked up from germline, CDR1 is SGHTA and CDR2 is FQGNSA. J lost 5 bases, V lost 2 bases, and 6 bases had no gene match. CDR3 sequence (DNA): TGTGCCAGCAGCTTACGAGCGGGAGGGCCCCACGAGCAGTACTTC. It is translated as CASSLRAGGPHEQYF.

The chain carries TRBV19 and TRBJ2-5, with a weak D call TRBD2 (6 bases). CDR3 length equals 14 residues. The V end lost 3 bases, the J end lost 5 bases, and 13 bases lay between the germline ends. Germline V gene data show CDR1 as LNHDA and CDR2 as SQIVND (reference sequence). CDR3 nucleotide sequence: TGTGCCAGTAGTATGCTGGGGGGATGGGAGACCCAGTACTTC. Encoded protein: CASSMLGGWETQYF.

Only one count was recorded for this clone. The rearrangement uses TRBV30 and TRBJ2-3, with a tentative D call TRBD2 (5 bases). V was cut by 0 bases and J by 1 base, with 8 bases left in between. Germline V gene data show CDR1 as GTSNPN and CDR2 as SVGIG (reference sequence). CDR3 length: 14 amino acids. The CDR3 loop reads CAWSVSRGTDTQYF. CDR3 nucleotide sequence: TGTGCCTGGAGTGTATCGCGGGGCACAGATACGCAGTATTTT.

This chain connects TRBV14 to TRBJ2-7, with TRBD2 identical over 10 bases. J gave up 7 bases and V 2 bases, and 5 bases lay outside the gene matches. CDR3 length: 14 residues. The germline V gene encodes CDR1 SGHDN and CDR2 FVKESK. The CDR3 nucleotides read TGTGCCAGCAGCCAACTAGCGGGAGAGGGTGAGCAGTACTTC. It is translated as CASSQLAGEGEQYF.

V and J are TRBV9 and TRBJ1-2; perhaps TRBD1 as D (6 bases). The CDR3 extends over 14 amino acids. Germline values: CDR1 SGDLS, CDR2 YYNGEE. Between the trimmed V and J ends, which lost 4 bases and 0 bases, there was a span of 10 bases. This CDR3 is CASSPRTANYGYTF. The CDR3 nucleotides are TGTGCCAGCAGCCCCCGGACAGCTAACTATGGCTACACCTTC.

The chain employs TRBV28 and TRBJ1-2; TRBD1 agrees at 11 bases. CDR1 and CDR2 (germline): MDHEN, SYDVKM. The CDR3 consists of 16 residues. The J segment lost 4 bases and the V segment lost 6 bases, leaving 10 bases of the junction unmatched. The CDR3 here is CASSLRAGTGGYGYTF. CDR3 nucleotides: TGTGCCAGCAGCCTACGCGCCGGGACAGGGGGCTATGGCTACACCTTC.

This chain links TRBV7-6 with TRBJ2-3; D uncertain. V was pared by 6 bases and J by 1 base, with 11 bases between. Germline V gives CDR1 SGHVS, CDR2 FNYEAQ. The CDR3 runs 14 residues. CDR3 in DNA: TGTGCCAGCAGTTCCCTCGCAGGCACAGATACGCAGTATTTT. This encodes CASSSLAGTDTQYF.

The rearrangement links TRBV5-4 to TRBJ1-4; D ambiguous. This CDR3 comprises 12 residues. V dropped 4 bases and J dropped 7 bases, with 8 bases sitting between them. Germline lookup yields CDR1 SGHNT and CDR2 YYREEE (reference sequence). The CDR3 region is CASSHLGEKLFF. For the CDR3, the DNA is TGTGCCAGCAGCCATCTAGGTGAAAAACTGTTTTTT.

This chain links TRBV6-6 with TRBJ2-1, with 9 nucleotides matching TRBD1. The CDR3 consists of 13 residues. Germline loops: CDR1 MNHNY, CDR2 SVGAGI (reference sequence). After removal of 7 bases from V and 8 bases from J, the junction contained 6 bases not matched to a gene. CDR3 nucleotides: TGTGCCAGCAAGGGGACAGGGCAGTATGAGCAGTTCTTC. This translates into CASKGTGQYEQFF.

The chain is built from TRBV2 and TRBJ1-1; D gene unclear. Trimming removed 6 bases at V and 6 bases at J, with 14 bases between. CDR1 and CDR2 from the germline V gene are SNHLY and FYNNEI. This CDR3 region has 13 residues. The CDR3 sequence is CASRGDRYPEAFF. The CDR3 nucleotides are TGTGCCAGCAGGGGAGATAGGTACCCTGAAGCTTTCTTT.

The chain couples TRBV27 to TRBJ2-7; the D gene is possibly TRBD1 (6 bases). V gave up 5 bases and J gave up 6 bases, with 17 bases separating them. This CDR3 has 14 residues. CDR1 is MNHEY, CDR2 SMNVEV, per germline (reference sequence). The CDR3 DNA is TGTGCCAGCAGTCCCGGGACAAAGGTATGCGAGCAGTACTTC. Its translation is CASSPGTKVCEQYF.

The V call is TRBV10-2, the J call TRBJ2-7; 7 nucleotides align to TRBD1. Germline V lookup: CDR1 WSHSY, CDR2 SAAADI. The CDR3 runs to 15 residues. After removal of 4 bases from V and 0 bases from J, the junction contained 6 bases not matched to a gene. The CDR3 loop is CASSAPGQSSYEQYF. The CDR3 DNA is TGCGCCAGCAGTGCACCGGGACAGTCCTCCTACGAGCAGTACTTC.

There are a few counts of this clone. J is TRBJ2-7 and V is TRBV18, with 7 bases aligning to TRBD2. The CDR3 spans 14 residues. V lost 2 bases, J lost 3 bases, and 4 bases stayed unmatched. Germline-derived CDR1 and CDR2 are KGHSH and LQKENI. The CDR3: CASSPVERGYEQYF. The CDR3 nucleotides read TGTGCCAGCTCACCAGTCGAGCGGGGCTACGAGCAGTACTTC.

This chain links TRBV5-4 with TRBJ2-5, with 8 bases lining up with TRBD2. Germline CDR1 reads SGHNT; CDR2 reads YYREEE (reference sequence). CDR3 size: 17 residues. Unmatched junction bases numbered 16, after V lost 4 bases and J lost 5 bases. The CDR3 DNA follows: TGTGCCAGCAGCCAGCCCGGCCTAGCGGGTCGGGGGGAGACCCAGTACTTC. Residues: CASSQPGLAGRGETQYF.

This chain uses TRBV7-2 with TRBJ1-6; D gene uncertain. Between the trimmed V and J ends, which lost 0 bases and 6 bases, there was a span of 6 bases. The CDR3 covers 14 residues. CDR1 is SGHTA, CDR2 FQGNSA, per germline. CDR3 residues: CASSLASLNSPLHF. CDR3 nucleotides: TGTGCCAGCAGCTTAGCGAGCCTTAATTCACCCCTCCACTTT.

The chain uses TRBV28 and TRBJ2-3, with TRBD2 matching 7 bases. Germline V gives CDR1 MDHEN, CDR2 SYDVKM. Trimming took 5 bases from V and 0 from J; bases not matched to a gene: 11. CDR3 size: 17 residues. The CDR3 sequence is CASSHPASGPSTDTQYF. CDR3 sequence (DNA): TGTGCCAGCAGTCACCCCGCTAGCGGTCCTAGCACAGATACGCAGTATTTT.

CDR3 sequence reads: CASVYTRQETQYF. In DNA, the CDR3 is TGTGCCAGCGTCTATACTCGTCAAGAGACCCAGTACTTC. This chain joins TRBV2 and TRBJ2-5, with no clear D. Between the trimmed V and J ends, which lost 8 bases and 2 bases, there was a span of 12 bases. Per germline, CDR1 SNHLY and CDR2 FYNNEI. The CDR3 has 13 residues. Complete variable domain (other parts from reference TRBV2 and TRBJ2-5): EPEVTQTPSHQVTQMGQEVILRCVPISNHLYFYWYRQILGQKVEFLVSFYNNEISEKSEIFDDQFSVERPDGSNFTLKIRSTKLEDSAMYFCASVYTRQETQYFGPGTRLLVL.

V usage is TRBV7-9 and J usage is TRBJ2-2; the match to TRBD2 covers 12 bases. The V and J ends lost 2 bases and 6 bases, in that order; junction bases with no gene match: 10. Germline V gene sequence: CDR1 SEHNR, CDR2 FQNEAQ (reference sequence). There are 18 residues in the CDR3. CDR3 amino acids: CASSLPPRLAGVAGELFF. CDR3 nucleotides: TGTGCCAGCAGCTTACCTCCGAGACTAGCGGGAGTTGCCGGGGAGCTGTTTTTT. Looking up the rest from reference TRBV7-9 and TRBJ2-2 gives the full variable domain: DTGVSQNPRHKITKRGQNVTFRCDPISEHNRLYWYRQTLGQGPEFLTYFQNEAQLEKSRLLSDRFSAERPKGSFSTLEIQRTEQGDSAMYLCASSLPPRLAGVAGELFFGEGSRLTVL.

This chain joins TRBV6-6 and TRBJ2-2; D remains ambiguous. V lost 5 bases to trimming and J lost 11 bases, with 12 bases between them. This CDR3 spans 12 amino acids. The germline V gene encodes CDR1 MNHNY and CDR2 SVGAGI (reference sequence). In DNA form, the CDR3 reads TGTGCCAGCAGTCCAACCTCTATCGAGCTGTTTTTT. Its translation is CASSPTSIELFF.

The V call is TRBV9, the J call TRBJ1-2; 11 positions agree with TRBD1. The CDR3 is 15 residues long. Per germline, CDR1 SGDLS and CDR2 YYNGEE. V was pared by 4 bases and J by 1 base, with 3 bases of the junction left unmatched. The CDR3 loop is CASSTGQGVNYGYTF. CDR3 nucleotide sequence: TGTGCCAGCAGCACGGGACAGGGGGTTAACTATGGCTACACCTTC.